This is a list of T cell receptor beta chains from one sample in a study of human thymus T cells. Sequencing used immunoSEQ multiplex PCR; TCRdb keeps in-frame clones, though not all of them. This table has about 78,000 clones, about 96% appearing once. Sequenced sample: thymus tissue. These receptors were collected from a boy less than two years old with a congenital heart defect but otherwise immunologically healthy. CDR3s include the opening cysteine and the closing phenylalanine or tryptophan. Fields, in order: clone size, J gene, V gene, D gene, CDR3 protein, CDR3 DNA. D genes are given only for firm matches. Clone size appears in some rows only: once, few, many, or a class for an expanded clone.

- TRBJ1-2 TRBV11-2 - CASSLTDNYGYTF TGTGCCAGCAGCTTAACAGACAACTATGGCTACACCTTC
- TRBJ1-1 TRBV5-1 - CASSSDSEAFF TGCGCCAGCAGCTCGGACTCTGAAGCTTTCTTT
- TRBJ2-3 TRBV5-1 TRBD2 CASSYRTSGRAVNTQYF TGCGCCAGCAGCTATCGGACTAGCGGGAGGGCCGTGAATACGCAGTATTTT
- TRBJ2-7 TRBV4-1 TRBD1 CASSQDWDSSNSYEQYF TGCGCCAGCAGCCAAGACTGGGACAGCTCCAACTCCTACGAGCAGTACTTC
- TRBJ2-2 TRBV19 - CATMRARDATGELFF TGTGCCACTATGCGCGCCAGGGATGCCACCGGGGAGCTGTTTTTT
few TRBJ1-6 TRBV5-1 TRBD1 CASSPDRENSPLHF TGCGCCAGCAGCCCGGACAGGGAGAATTCACCCCTCCACTTT
- TRBJ2-1 TRBV2 TRBD2 CAERRGRKANEQFF TGTGCAGAGCGGCGCGGGAGAAAAGCGAATGAGCAGTTCTTC
- TRBJ2-7 TRBV4-1 TRBD2 CASSQVRAGASSYEQYF TGCGCCAGCAGCCAAGTGAGAGCGGGGGCCAGCTCCTACGAGCAGTACTTC
- TRBJ1-1 TRBV9 - CASSVGRDGNTEAFF TGTGCCAGCAGCGTAGGGAGGGACGGGAACACTGAAGCTTTCTTT
- TRBJ1-1 TRBV5-6 TRBD1 CASSPPGGTEAFF TGTGCCAGCAGCCCCCCAGGGGGTACTGAAGCTTTCTTT
- TRBJ2-6 TRBV27 - CASSSSTRSGANVLTF -
- TRBJ2-1 TRBV7-3 - CASSLMGGLYNEQFF TGTGCCAGCAGCTTAATGGGGGGTCTGTACAATGAGCAGTTCTTC
- TRBJ1-5 TRBV25-1 - CASSWMKGDGQPQHF TGTGCCAGCAGTTGGATGAAAGGGGATGGTCAGCCCCAGCATTTT
- TRBJ1-4 TRBV5-5 TRBD1 CASSLDGQGTTNEKLFF TGTGCCAGCAGCTTGGATGGACAGGGGACAACTAATGAAAAACTGTTTTTT
- TRBJ1-6 TRBV27 - CASSFLLGEGSYNSPLHF TGTGCCAGCAGTTTTCTTTTGGGGGAGGGCTCCTATAATTCACCCCTCCACTTT
- TRBJ1-5 TRBV6-4 - CASSDWGFPKRPGRDLDSNQPQHF TGTGCCAGCAGTGACTGGGGGTTCCCCAAAAGACCCGGGAGAGACTTGGATAGCAATCAGCCCCAGCATTTT
- TRBJ2-5 TRBV28 TRBD1 CASSRPGQPQETQYF TGTGCCAGCAGTCGACCGGGACAGCCACAAGAGACCCAGTACTTC
- TRBJ2-6 TRBV7-7 TRBD2 CASSLSAGVGANVLTF TGTGCTAGCAGCTTGAGTGCGGGGGTTGGGGCCAACGTCCTGACTTTC
- TRBJ2-5 TRBV7-9 - CASDDVDKTLQYQETQYF TGTGCCAGCGATGACGTGGATAAGACCCTTCAGTACCAAGAGACCCAGTACTTC
- TRBJ1-2 TRBV6-6 TRBD1 CASTERTGFGYTF TGTGCCAGCACTGAGAGGACAGGGTTTGGCTACACCTTC
- TRBJ2-7 TRBV5-1 - CASSPSGDEQYF TGCGCCAGCAGCCCGTCCGGGGACGAGCAGTACTTC
- TRBJ2-1 TRBV30 TRBD1 CAWKGPAYFRDRVHNEQFF TGTGCCTGGAAGGGCCCGGCGTACTTCCGGGACAGGGTCCACAATGAGCAGTTCTTC
once TRBJ2-7 TRBV28 TRBD2 CASSLSRTRRTYEQYF TGTGCCAGCAGTTTATCCCGGACTAGAAGGACCTACGAGCAGTACTTC